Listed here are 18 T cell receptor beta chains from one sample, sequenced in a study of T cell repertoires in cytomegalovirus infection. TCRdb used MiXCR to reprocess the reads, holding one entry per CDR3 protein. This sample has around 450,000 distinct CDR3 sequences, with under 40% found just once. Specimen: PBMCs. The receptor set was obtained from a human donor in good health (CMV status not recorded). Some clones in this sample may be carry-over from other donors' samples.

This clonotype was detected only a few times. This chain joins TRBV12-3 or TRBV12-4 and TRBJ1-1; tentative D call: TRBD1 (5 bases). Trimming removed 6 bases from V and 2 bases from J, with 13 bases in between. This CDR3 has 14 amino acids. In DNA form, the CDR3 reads TGTGCCAGCAGCACGGGGGACCCAAACACTGAAGCTTTCTTT. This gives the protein CASSTGDPNTEAFF.

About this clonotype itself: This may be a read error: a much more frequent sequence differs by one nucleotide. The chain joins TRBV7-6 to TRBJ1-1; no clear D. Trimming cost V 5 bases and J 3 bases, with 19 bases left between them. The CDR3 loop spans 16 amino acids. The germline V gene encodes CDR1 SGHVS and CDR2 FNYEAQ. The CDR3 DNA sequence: TGTGCCAGCAGCGGTTTACCGACGGAAGGACACACTGAAGCTTTCTTT. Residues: CASSGLPTEGHTEAFF.

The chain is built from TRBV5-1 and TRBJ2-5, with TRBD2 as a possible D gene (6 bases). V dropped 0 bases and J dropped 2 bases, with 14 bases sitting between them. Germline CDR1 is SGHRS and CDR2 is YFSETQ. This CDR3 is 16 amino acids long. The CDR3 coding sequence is TGCGCCAGCAGCTTGGTAGGAGGGACCAGACAAGAGACCCAGTACTTC. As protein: CASSLVGGTRQETQYF.

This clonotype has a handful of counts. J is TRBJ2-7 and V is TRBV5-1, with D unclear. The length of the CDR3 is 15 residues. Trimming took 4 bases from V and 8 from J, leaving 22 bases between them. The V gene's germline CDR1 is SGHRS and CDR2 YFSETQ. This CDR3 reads CASSPLSWQPTQQYF. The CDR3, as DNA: TGCGCCAGCAGCCCCCTGAGTTGGCAGCCTACGCAGCAGTACTTC.

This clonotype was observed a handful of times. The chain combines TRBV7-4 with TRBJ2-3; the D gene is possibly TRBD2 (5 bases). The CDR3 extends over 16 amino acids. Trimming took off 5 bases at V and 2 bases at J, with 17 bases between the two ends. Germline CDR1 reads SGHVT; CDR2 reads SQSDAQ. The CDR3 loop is CASSVSSTPFTDTQYF. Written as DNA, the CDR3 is TGTGCCAGCAGCGTATCTAGCACGCCTTTCACAGATACGCAGTATTTT.

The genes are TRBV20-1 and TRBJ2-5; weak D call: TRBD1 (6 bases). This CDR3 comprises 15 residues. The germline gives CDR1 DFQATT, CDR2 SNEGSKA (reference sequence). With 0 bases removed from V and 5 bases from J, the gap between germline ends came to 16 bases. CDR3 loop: CSARDSPRGAETQYF. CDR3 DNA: TGCAGTGCTAGAGATAGTCCCAGGGGTGCCGAGACCCAGTACTTC.

CDR3 DNA sequence: TGTGCCAGCGCCCAGACACTTTACTCCTACAATGAGCAGTTCTTC. It codes for CASAQTLYSYNEQFF. This chain links TRBV28 with TRBJ2-1; D is unclear. V shed 8 bases and J shed 0 bases, with 14 bases lying between them. Germline V gives CDR1 MDHEN, CDR2 SYDVKM. This CDR3 contains 15 residues.

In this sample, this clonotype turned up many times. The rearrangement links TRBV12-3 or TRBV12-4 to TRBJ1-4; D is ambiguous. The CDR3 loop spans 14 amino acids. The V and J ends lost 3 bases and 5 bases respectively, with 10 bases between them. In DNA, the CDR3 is TGTGCCAGCAGTTTTTTGGCCCAGAATGAAAAACTGTTTTTT. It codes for CASSFLAQNEKLFF.

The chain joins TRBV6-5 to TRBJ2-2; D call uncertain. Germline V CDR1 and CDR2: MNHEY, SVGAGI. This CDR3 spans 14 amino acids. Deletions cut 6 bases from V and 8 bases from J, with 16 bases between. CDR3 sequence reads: CASRNGWVAGELFF. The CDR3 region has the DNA TGTGCCAGCAGGAATGGATGGGTTGCTGGGGAGCTGTTTTTT.

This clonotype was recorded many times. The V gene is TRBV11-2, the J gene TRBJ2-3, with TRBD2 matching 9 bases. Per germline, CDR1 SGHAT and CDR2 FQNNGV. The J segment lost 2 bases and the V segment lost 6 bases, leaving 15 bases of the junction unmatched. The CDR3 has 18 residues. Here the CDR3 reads CASSPEGRAGGPTDTQYF. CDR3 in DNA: TGTGCCAGCAGTCCAGAGGGTAGAGCGGGGGGCCCCACAGATACGCAGTATTTT.

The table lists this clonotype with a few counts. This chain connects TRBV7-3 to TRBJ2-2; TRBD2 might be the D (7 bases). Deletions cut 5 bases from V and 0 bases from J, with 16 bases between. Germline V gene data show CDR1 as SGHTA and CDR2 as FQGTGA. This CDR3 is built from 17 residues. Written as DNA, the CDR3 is TGTGCCAGCAGCGGGGAGGGGGATTCAACGAACACCGGGGAGCTGTTTTTT. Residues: CASSGEGDSTNTGELFF.

CDR3: CASRRLAGGGSDTQYF. CDR3 in DNA: TGTGCCAGCAGGAGGCTTGCGGGGGGGGGGTCAGATACGCAGTATTTT. V gene TRBV6-2 or TRBV6-3 combines with J gene TRBJ2-3, with 9 nucleotides matching TRBD2. Germline lookup yields CDR1 MNHEY and CDR2 SVGEGT. This CDR3 contains 16 residues. The V gene end was trimmed by 6 bases and the J gene end by 4 bases; junction bases not matched to a gene: 11.

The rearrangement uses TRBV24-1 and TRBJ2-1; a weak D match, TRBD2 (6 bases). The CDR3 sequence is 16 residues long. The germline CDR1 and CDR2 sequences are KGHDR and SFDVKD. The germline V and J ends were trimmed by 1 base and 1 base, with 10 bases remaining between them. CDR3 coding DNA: TGTGCCACCAGTGATTTTCGGGGAGGTTCCTACAATGAGCAGTTCTTC. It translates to CATSDFRGGSYNEQFF.

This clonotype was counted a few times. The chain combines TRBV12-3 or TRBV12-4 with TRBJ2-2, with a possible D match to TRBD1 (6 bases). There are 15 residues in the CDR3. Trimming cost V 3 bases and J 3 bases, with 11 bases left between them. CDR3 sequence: CASSLRRGDTGELFF. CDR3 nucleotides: TGTGCCAGCAGTTTGCGCAGGGGTGACACCGGGGAGCTGTTTTTT.

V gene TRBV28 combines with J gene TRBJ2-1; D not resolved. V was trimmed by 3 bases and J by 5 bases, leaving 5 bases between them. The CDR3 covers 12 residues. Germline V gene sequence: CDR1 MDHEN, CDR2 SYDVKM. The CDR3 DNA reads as TGTGCCAGCAGTTTTGAGGACAATGAGCAGTTCTTC. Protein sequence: CASSFEDNEQFF.

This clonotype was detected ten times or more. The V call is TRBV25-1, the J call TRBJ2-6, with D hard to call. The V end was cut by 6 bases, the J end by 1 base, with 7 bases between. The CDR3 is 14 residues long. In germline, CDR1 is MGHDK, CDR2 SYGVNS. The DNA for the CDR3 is TGTGCCAGCAGCAAGGGTTCTGGGGCCAACGTCCTGACTTTC. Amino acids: CASSKGSGANVLTF.

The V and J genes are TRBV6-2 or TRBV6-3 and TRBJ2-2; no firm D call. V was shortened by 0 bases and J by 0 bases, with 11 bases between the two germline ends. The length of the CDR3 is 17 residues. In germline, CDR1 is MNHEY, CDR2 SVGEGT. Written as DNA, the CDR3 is TGTGCCAGCAGTTACTCGAAGTCGCACTCGAACACCGGGGAGCTGTTTTTT. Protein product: CASSYSKSHSNTGELFF.

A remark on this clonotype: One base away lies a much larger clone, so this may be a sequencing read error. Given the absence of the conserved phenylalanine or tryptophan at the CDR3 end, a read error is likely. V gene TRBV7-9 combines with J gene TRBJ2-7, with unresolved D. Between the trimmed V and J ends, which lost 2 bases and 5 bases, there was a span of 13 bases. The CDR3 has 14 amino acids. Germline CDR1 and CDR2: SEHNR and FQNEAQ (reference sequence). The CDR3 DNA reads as TGTGCCAGCAGCTTAAGAGGAGCCCTCCACGAGCAGTACTTA. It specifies CASSLRGALHEQYL.